One and the same sample provided the 2 T cell receptor beta chains below, sequenced in a study of T-cell memory formation after mild COVID-19. One entry per CDR3 protein, called by TCRdb with MiXCR from the 5' RACE reads. The sample records around 300,000 distinct CDR3 sequences, approximately 13% being singletons. Material: PBMCs or a T cell subset sorted from them (not recorded which). The source of these receptors is a man in his late teens or twenties who had mild COVID-19 (a few samples of this study predate the infection). Cell type and time point are not known.

This clonotype appeared a few times. The chain uses TRBV19 and TRBJ1-2; D is unclear. The V end was cut by 3 bases, the J end by 0 bases, with 11 bases between. Germline assignment: CDR1 LNHDA and CDR2 SQIVND (reference sequence). The CDR3 is 15 amino acids. The CDR3 coding sequence is TGTGCCAGTAGTATGCCCGGGGATACTAACTATGGCTACACCTTC. Protein product: CASSMPGDTNYGYTF.

The chain recombines TRBV5-1 with TRBJ2-3; 7 nucleotides align to TRBD1. The germline V gene has CDR1 SGHRS and CDR2 YFSETQ. J gave up 8 bases and V 4 bases, and 13 bases lay outside the gene matches. The CDR3 spans 15 residues. The CDR3 spells CASSRDSQATRTQYF. The CDR3 DNA follows: TGCGCCAGCAGCCGGGACAGTCAGGCCACCCGTACGCAGTATTTT.